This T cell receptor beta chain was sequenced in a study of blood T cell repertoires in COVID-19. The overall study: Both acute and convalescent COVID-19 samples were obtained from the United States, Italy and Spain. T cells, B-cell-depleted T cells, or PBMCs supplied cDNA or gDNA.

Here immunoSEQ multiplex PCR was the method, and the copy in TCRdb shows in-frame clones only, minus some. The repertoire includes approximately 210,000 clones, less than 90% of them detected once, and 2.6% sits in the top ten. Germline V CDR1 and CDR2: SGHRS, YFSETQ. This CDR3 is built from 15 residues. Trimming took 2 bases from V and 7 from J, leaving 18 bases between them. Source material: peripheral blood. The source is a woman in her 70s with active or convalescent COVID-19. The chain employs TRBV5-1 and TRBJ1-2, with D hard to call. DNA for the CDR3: TGCGCCAGCAGCTTTTTTTTTAACGGGGAGGGTGGCTACACCTTC. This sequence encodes CASSFFFNGEGGYTF.